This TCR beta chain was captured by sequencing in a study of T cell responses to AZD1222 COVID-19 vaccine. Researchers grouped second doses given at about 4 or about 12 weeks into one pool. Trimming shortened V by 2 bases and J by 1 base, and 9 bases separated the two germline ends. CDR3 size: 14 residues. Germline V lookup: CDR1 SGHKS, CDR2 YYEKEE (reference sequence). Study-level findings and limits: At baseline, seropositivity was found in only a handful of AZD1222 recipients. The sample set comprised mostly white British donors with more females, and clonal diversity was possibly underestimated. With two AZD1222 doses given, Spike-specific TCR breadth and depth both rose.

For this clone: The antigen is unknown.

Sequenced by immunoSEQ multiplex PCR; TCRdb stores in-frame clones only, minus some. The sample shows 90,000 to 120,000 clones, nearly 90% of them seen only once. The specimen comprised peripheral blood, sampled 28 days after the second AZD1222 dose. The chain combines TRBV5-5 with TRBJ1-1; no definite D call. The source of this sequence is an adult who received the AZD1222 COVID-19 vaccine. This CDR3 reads CASSFPGGNTEAFF. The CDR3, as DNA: TGTGCCAGCAGCTTCCCCGGAGGGAACACTGAAGCTTTCTTT.